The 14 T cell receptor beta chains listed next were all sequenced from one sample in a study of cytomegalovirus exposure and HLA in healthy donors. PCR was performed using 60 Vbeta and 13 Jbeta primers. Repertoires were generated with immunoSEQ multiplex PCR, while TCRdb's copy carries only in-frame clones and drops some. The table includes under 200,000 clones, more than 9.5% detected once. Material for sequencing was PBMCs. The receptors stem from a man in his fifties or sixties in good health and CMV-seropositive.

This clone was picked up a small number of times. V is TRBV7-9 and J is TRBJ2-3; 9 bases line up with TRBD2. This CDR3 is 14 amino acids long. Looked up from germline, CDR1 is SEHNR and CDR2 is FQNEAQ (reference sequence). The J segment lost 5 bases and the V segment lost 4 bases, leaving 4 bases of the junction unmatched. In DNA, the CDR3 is TGTGCCAGCAGCTCGGGACTAGCAAAAGATACGCAGTATTTT. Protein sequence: CASSSGLAKDTQYF.

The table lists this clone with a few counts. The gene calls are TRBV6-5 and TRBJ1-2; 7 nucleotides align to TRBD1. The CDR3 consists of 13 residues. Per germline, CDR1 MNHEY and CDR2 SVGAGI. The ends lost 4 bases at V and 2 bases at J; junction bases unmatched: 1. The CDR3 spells CASSLQGNYGYTF. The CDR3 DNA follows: TGTGCCAGCAGTTTACAGGGGAACTATGGCTACACCTTC.

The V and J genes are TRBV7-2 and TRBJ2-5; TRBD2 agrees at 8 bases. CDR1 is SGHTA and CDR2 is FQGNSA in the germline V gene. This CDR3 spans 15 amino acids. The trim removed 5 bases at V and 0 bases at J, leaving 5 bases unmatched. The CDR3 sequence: CASSPPGGDQETQYF. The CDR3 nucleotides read TGTGCCAGCAGCCCCCCGGGGGGGGACCAAGAGACCCAGTACTTC.

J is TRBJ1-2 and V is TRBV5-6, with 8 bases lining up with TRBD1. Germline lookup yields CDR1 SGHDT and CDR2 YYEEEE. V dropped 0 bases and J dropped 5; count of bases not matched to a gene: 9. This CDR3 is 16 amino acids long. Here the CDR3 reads CASSLAGDRSIYGYTF. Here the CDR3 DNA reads TGTGCCAGCAGCTTGGCCGGGGACAGGAGCATTTATGGCTACACCTTC.

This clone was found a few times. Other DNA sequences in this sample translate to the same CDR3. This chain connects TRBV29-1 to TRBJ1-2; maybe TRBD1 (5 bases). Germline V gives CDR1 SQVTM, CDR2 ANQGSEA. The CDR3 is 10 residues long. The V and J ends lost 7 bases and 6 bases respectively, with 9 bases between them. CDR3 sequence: CSARVDGYTF. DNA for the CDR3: TGCAGCGCCAGGGTTGATGGCTACACCTTC.

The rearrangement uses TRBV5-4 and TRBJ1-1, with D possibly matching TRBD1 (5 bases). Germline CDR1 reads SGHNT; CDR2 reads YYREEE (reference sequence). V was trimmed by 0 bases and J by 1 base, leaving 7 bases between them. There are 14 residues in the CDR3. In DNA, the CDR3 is TGTGCCAGCAGCTTGGAAAGGGGGAACACTGAAGCTTTCTTT. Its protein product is CASSLERGNTEAFF. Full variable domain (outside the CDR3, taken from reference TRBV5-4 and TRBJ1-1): ETGVTQSPTHLIKTRGQQVTLRCSSQSGHNTVSWYQQALGQGPQFIFQYYREEENGRGNFPPRFSGLQFPNYSSELNVNALELDDSALYLCASSLERGNTEAFFGQGTRLTVV.

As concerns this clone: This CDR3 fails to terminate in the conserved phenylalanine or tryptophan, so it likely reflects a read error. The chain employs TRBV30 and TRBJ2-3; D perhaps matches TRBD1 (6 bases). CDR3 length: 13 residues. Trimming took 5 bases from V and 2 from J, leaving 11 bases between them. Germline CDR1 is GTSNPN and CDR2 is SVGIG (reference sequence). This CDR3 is CAWGGHPTDTQYV. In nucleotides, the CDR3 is TGTGCCTGGGGGGGCCATCCCACAGATACGCAGTATGTT.

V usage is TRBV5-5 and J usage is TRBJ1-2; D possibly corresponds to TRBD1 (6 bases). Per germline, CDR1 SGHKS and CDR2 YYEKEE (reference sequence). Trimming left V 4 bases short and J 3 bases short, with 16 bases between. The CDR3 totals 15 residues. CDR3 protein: CASSTDWGQDYGYTF. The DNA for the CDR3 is TGTGCCAGCAGCACCGATTGGGGGCAGGACTATGGCTACACCTTC.

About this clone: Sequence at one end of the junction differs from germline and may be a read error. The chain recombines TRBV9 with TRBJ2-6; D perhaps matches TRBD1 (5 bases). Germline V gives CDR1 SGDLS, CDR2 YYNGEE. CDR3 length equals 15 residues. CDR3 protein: CASSPTPSGANALTF. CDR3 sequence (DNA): TGTGCCAGCAGCCCCACTCCCTCTGGGGCCAACGCCCTGACTTTC.

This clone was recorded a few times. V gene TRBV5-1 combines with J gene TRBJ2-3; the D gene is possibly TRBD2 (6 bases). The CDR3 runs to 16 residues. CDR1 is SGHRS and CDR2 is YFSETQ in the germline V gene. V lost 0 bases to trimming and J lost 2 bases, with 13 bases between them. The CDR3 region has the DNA TGCGCCAGCAGCTTGGAGGCCCGGGACTTCACAGATACGCAGTATTTT. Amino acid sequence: CASSLEARDFTDTQYF.

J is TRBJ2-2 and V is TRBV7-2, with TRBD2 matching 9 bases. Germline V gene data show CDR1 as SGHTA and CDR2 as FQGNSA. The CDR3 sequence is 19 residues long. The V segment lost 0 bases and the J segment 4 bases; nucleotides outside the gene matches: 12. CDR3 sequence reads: CASSLAAARGGAVTGELFF. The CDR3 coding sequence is TGTGCCAGCAGCTTAGCAGCCGCCCGCGGGGGGGCTGTCACCGGGGAGCTGTTTTTT.

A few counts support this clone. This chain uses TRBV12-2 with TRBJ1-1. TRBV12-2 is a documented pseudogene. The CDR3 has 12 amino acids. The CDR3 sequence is CASRLELCEAFF. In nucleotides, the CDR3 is TGTGCAAGTCGCCTGGAGCTATGTGAAGCTTTCTTT.

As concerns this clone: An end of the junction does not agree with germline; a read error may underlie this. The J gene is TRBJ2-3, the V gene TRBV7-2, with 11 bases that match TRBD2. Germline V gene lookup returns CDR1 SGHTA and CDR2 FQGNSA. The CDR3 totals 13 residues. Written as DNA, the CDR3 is TGTGCCAGCAGCCCTCAGGCTAGCGGGGGGCTTCATTTT. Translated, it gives CASSPQASGGLHF.

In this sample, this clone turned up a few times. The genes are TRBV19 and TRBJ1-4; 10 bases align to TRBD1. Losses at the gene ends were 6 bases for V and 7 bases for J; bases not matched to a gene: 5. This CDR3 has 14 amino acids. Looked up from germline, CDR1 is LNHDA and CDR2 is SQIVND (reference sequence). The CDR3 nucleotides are TGTGCCAGTAGCCCCGGGACAGGGGTTGAAAAACTGTTTTTT. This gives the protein CASSPGTGVEKLFF.